Each of the 14 T cell receptor beta chains below was sequenced from the same sample in a study of shared clonotypes between healthy human individuals. Sequencing was performed with immunoSEQ multiplex PCR; in TCRdb, only in-frame clones are kept and a portion is missing. The sample holds about 1,900,000 clones, roughly 95% seen once. Terminally differentiated effector memory CD45RA+ cells were excluded from the naive CD8 cells, which were CD45RO-negative and positively selected for CCR7. Sequencing was done on a sample of naive CD8+ T cells sorted from blood. These receptors all come from a man between 18 and 29 years old in good health.

V gene TRBV18 combines with J gene TRBJ2-7; TRBD2 agrees at 7 bases. Germline V gives CDR1 KGHSH, CDR2 LQKENI. V trimming: 3 bases; J trimming: 3 bases; junction bases outside the gene matches: 5. The CDR3 contains 14 residues. The CDR3 spells CASSPPGGYYEQYF. CDR3 nucleotide sequence: TGTGCCAGCTCACCTCCGGGAGGCTACTACGAGCAGTACTTC.

The J gene is TRBJ2-2, the V gene TRBV9; no firm D call. Germline CDR1 is SGDLS and CDR2 is YYNGEE. The CDR3 runs 13 residues. The V end was cut by 4 bases, the J end by 6 bases, with 10 bases between. The CDR3 DNA reads as TGTGCCAGCAGCCCCATTGGGCCCGGGGAGCTGTTTTTT. Amino acid sequence: CASSPIGPGELFF. Variable domain in full (rest from reference TRBV9 and TRBJ2-2): DSGVTQTPKHLITATGQRVTLRCSPRSGDLSVYWYQQSLDQGLQFLIQYYNGEERAKGNILERFSAQQFPDLHSELNLSSLELGDSALYFCASSPIGPGELFFGEGSRLTVL.

The V call is TRBV4-1, the J call TRBJ1-2; D is uncertain. Germline V gene sequence: CDR1 MGHRA, CDR2 YSYEKL. CDR3 size: 18 residues. Between the trimmed V and J ends, which lost 1 base and 2 bases, there was a span of 20 bases. CDR3 protein: CASSQVSSLQDWNYGYTF. The CDR3 DNA reads TGCGCCAGCAGCCAAGTAAGCAGCCTACAAGACTGGAACTATGGCTACACCTTC.

The rearrangement joins TRBV15 to TRBJ1-2; D possibly corresponds to TRBD1 (6 bases). Germline V gene sequence: CDR1 LNHNV, CDR2 YYDKDF (reference sequence). Trimming took 7 bases from V and 7 from J, leaving 22 bases between them. CDR3 length equals 15 residues. CDR3 DNA: TGTGCCACCACCGTTTCTAGTACAGGGTCGGGTGGCTACACCTTC. It encodes CATTVSSTGSGGYTF. Variable domain in full (rest from reference TRBV15 and TRBJ1-2): DAMVIQNPRYQVTQFGKPVTLSCSQTLNHNVMYWYQQKSSQAPKLLFHYYDKDFNNEADTPDNFQSRRPNTSFCFLDIRSPGLGDTAMYLCATTVSSTGSGGYTFGSGTRLTVV.

The rearrangement joins TRBV7-9 to TRBJ2-7, with 10 positions matching TRBD1. The V segment lost 4 bases and the J segment 3 bases; nucleotides outside the gene matches: 6. This CDR3 has 15 amino acids. The germline V gene has CDR1 SEHNR and CDR2 FQNEAQ (reference sequence). In DNA, the CDR3 is TGTGCCAGCAGCTCCTCCGGGACAGGGGACTACGAGCAGTACTTC. This codes for CASSSSGTGDYEQYF.

The gene calls are TRBV4-2 and TRBJ1-1; unclear D gene. CDR3 length: 14 amino acids. Deletions cut 0 bases from V and 1 base from J, with 6 bases between. Germline values: CDR1 LGHNA, CDR2 YNFKEQ. CDR3 amino acids: CASSQEPSNTEAFF. As DNA, the CDR3 is TGTGCCAGCAGCCAAGAACCCTCGAACACTGAAGCTTTCTTT.

The V call is TRBV19, the J call TRBJ1-4, with 9 bases fitting TRBD1. CDR3 length equals 14 residues. Unmatched junction bases numbered 6, after V lost 9 bases and J lost 4 bases. Germline CDR1 reads LNHDA; CDR2 reads SQIVND (reference sequence). The CDR3 here is CASQQGALNEKLFF. CDR3 bases: TGTGCCAGCCAACAGGGGGCCCTTAATGAAAAACTGTTTTTT.

This chain links TRBV19 with TRBJ1-2; 7 bases align to TRBD1. Germline lookup yields CDR1 LNHDA and CDR2 SQIVND (reference sequence). The CDR3 extends over 16 amino acids. Trimming cost V 6 bases and J 0 bases; bases outside gene matches: 10. The CDR3 spells CASRPGQKLANYGYTF. In DNA, the CDR3 is TGTGCCAGTAGACCGGGACAGAAGTTAGCTAACTATGGCTACACCTTC.

J is TRBJ2-1 and V is TRBV10-1; either TRBD1 or TRBD2 may supply D (5 bases each). Germline V gives CDR1 WNHNN, CDR2 SYGVQD (reference sequence). With 3 bases removed from V and 6 bases from J, the gap between germline ends came to 15 bases. The CDR3 contains 15 residues. The CDR3 loop reads CASSDYGTVGNEQFF. Here the CDR3 DNA reads TGCGCCAGCAGTGATTACGGGACGGTGGGCAATGAGCAGTTCTTC.

This clone was observed once. This chain uses TRBV2 with TRBJ2-7, with unresolved D. The CDR3 is made up of 12 amino acids. Germline CDR1 is SNHLY and CDR2 is FYNNEI. Between the trimmed V and J ends, which lost 3 bases and 3 bases, there was a span of 6 bases. The CDR3 nucleotides are TGTGCCAGCAGTGACGGAGTCTACGAGCAGTACTTC. Translated: CASSDGVYEQYF.

V gene TRBV13 combines with J gene TRBJ1-3; D call uncertain. Trimming left V 1 base short and J 4 bases short, with 14 bases between. Germline V gene sequence: CDR1 PRHDT, CDR2 FYEKMQ (reference sequence). This CDR3 comprises 16 residues. In DNA, the CDR3 is TGTGCCAGCAGCTTAGTGGCCGGGTACCGCGGAAACACCATATATTTT. Translation gives CASSLVAGYRGNTIYF.

The rearrangement joins TRBV19 to TRBJ1-5; D is possibly TRBD1 (5 bases). The CDR3 is made up of 15 amino acids. In germline, CDR1 is LNHDA, CDR2 SQIVND (reference sequence). Trimming pared 6 bases from V and 0 bases from J, leaving 12 bases between. The CDR3 spells CASRMTDYSNQPQHF. The CDR3 DNA sequence: TGTGCCAGTAGGATGACAGATTATAGCAATCAGCCCCAGCATTTT.

This chain's CDR3 is CASSLTPTAPNTEAFF. CDR3 bases: TGTGCCAGCAGCTTGACCCCGACAGCCCCGAACACTGAAGCTTTCTTT. V gene TRBV5-4 combines with J gene TRBJ1-1, with a tentative D call TRBD1 (5 bases). With 1 base removed from V and 1 base from J, the gap between germline ends came to 14 bases. Germline values: CDR1 SGHNT, CDR2 YYREEE (reference sequence). This CDR3 comprises 16 residues.

This clone occurred once. The rearrangement links TRBV7-8 to TRBJ2-2; D not certain. This CDR3 has 13 residues. Trimming stripped 0 bases from V and 7 bases from J, with 6 bases between. Germline V lookup: CDR1 SGHVS, CDR2 FQNEAQ. CDR3 residues: CASSLAPSGELFF. CDR3 bases: TGTGCCAGCAGCTTAGCCCCTAGCGGGGAGCTGTTTTTT.